This TCR beta chain is from a study of blood T cell repertoires in COVID-19. With 1 base clipped from V and 7 bases from J, the junction kept 16 bases outside the gene matches. Germline-derived CDR1 and CDR2 are MDHEN and SYDVKM. The CDR3 has 19 residues. The table came from immunoSEQ multiplex PCR; TCRdb's copy has only in-frame clones and leaves some out. The sample records hundreds of thousands of clones, about 88% being singletons. V is TRBV28 and J is TRBJ1-1; 12 nucleotides agree with TRBD1. Sequencing was carried out using peripheral blood. The origin of this receptor is a woman aged 25 to 45 with COVID-19, enrolled during active disease. Here the CDR3 DNA reads TGTGCCAGCAGTTTATTTTCCCTGGGACAGGGGGCTCTGAAGGGTGAAGCTTTCTTT. Protein: CASSLFSLGQGALKGEAFF.